Sequencing of this T cell receptor (beta chain) was carried out in a study of cytomegalovirus exposure and HLA in healthy donors. Germline V CDR1 and CDR2: LNHDA, SQIVND (reference sequence). V lost 4 bases to trimming and J lost 6 bases; unmatched junction nucleotides: 2. This CDR3 has 14 amino acids. PCR amplification relied on 60 Vbeta primers (plus 13 Jbeta primers). The method was immunoSEQ multiplex PCR; TCRdb's version includes in-frame clones alone and lacks a portion of them. The sample includes about 160,000 clones, over 70% seen only once; the top ten take roughly 3%. The source of this sequence is a woman aged 45-60 years in good health and CMV-seropositive. The chain couples TRBV19 to TRBJ1-6; 8 positions match TRBD1. Sequences were obtained from PBMCs. The CDR3 region is CASSTGQANSPLHF. The CDR3 DNA reads TGTGCCAGTAGTACGGGACAGGCTAATTCACCCCTCCACTTT.